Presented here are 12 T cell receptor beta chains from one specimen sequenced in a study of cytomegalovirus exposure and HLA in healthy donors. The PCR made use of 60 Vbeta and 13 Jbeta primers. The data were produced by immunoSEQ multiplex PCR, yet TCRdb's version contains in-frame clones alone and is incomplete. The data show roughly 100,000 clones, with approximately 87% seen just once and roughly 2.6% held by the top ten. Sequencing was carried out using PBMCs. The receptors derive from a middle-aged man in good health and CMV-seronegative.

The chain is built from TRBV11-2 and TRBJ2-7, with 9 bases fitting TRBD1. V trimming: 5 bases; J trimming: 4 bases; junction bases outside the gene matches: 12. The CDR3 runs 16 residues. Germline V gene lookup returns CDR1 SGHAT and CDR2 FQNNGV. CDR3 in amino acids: CASSPLRGTGSYEQYF. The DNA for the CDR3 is TGTGCCAGCAGCCCGTTAAGGGGGACAGGGTCTTACGAGCAGTACTTC.

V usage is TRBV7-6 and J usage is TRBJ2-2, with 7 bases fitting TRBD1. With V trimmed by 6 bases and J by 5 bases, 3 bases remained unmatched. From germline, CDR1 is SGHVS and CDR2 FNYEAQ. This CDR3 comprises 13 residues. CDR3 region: CASSFRGTGELFF. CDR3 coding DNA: TGTGCCAGCAGTTTCAGGGGGACCGGGGAGCTGTTTTTT.

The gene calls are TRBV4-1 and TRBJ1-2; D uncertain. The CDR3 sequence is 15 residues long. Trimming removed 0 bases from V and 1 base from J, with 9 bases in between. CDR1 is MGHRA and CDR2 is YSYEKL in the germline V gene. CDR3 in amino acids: CASSQDSGNNYGYTF. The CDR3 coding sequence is TGCGCCAGCAGCCAAGATTCCGGGAATAACTATGGCTACACCTTC.

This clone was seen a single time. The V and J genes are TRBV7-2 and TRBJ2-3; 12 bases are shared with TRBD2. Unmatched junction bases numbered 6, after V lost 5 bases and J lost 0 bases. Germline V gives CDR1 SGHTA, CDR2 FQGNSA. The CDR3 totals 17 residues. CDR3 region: CASSQTSGGPSTDTQYF. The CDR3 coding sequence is TGTGCCAGCAGCCAGACTAGCGGGGGCCCCAGCACAGATACGCAGTATTTT.

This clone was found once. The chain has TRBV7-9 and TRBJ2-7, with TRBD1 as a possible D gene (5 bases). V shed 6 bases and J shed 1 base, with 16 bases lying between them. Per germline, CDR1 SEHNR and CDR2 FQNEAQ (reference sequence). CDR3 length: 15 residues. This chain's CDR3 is CASRDRTQGSYEQYF. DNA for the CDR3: TGTGCCAGCAGGGACCGGACCCAGGGTTCCTACGAGCAGTACTTC.

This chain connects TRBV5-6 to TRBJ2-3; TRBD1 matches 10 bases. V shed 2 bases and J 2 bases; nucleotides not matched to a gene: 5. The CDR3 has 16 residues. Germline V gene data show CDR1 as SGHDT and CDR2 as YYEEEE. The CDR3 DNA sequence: TGTGCCAGCAGCTTCCCCGGGACAGGGGTCACAGATACGCAGTATTTT. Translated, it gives CASSFPGTGVTDTQYF.

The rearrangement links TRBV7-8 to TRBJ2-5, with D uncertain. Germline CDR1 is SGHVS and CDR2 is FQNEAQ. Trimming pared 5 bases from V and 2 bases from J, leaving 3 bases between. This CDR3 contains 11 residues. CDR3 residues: CASSPQETQYF. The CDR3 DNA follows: TGTGCCAGCAGCCCTCAAGAGACCCAGTACTTC.

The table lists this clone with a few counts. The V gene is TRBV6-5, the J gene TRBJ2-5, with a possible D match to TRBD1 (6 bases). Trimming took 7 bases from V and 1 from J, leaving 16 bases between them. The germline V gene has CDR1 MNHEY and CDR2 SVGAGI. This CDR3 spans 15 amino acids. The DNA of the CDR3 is TGTGCCAGCATTAAGGGGCCAGGGGTCCAAGAGACCCAGTACTTC. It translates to CASIKGPGVQETQYF.

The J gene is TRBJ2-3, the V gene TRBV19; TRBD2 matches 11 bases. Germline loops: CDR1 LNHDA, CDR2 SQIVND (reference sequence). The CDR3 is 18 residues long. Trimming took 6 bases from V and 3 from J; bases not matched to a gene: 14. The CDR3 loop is CASSLFGLTSGVTDTQYF. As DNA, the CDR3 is TGTGCCAGTAGCCTTTTCGGGCTGACTAGCGGGGTAACAGATACGCAGTATTTT.

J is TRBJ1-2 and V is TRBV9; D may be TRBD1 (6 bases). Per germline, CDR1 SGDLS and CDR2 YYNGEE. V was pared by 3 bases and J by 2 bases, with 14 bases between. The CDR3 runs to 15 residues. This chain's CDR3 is CASSGGRNRNYGYTF. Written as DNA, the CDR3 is TGTGCCAGCAGCGGGGGGCGGAACCGAAACTATGGCTACACCTTC. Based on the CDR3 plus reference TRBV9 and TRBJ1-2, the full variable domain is DSGVTQTPKHLITATGQRVTLRCSPRSGDLSVYWYQQSLDQGLQFLIQYYNGEERAKGNILERFSAQQFPDLHSELNLSSLELGDSALYFCASSGGRNRNYGYTFGSGTRLTVV.

CDR3 sequence reads: CASSYRQGLEETQYF. CDR3 nucleotides: TGTGCCAGCAGTTACCGACAGGGATTGGAGGAGACCCAGTACTTC. The chain combines TRBV6-6 with TRBJ2-5; 7 positions agree with TRBD1. Losses at the gene ends were 2 bases for V and 5 bases for J; bases not matched to a gene: 8. This CDR3 comprises 15 residues. The germline gives CDR1 MNHNY, CDR2 SVGAGI (reference sequence).

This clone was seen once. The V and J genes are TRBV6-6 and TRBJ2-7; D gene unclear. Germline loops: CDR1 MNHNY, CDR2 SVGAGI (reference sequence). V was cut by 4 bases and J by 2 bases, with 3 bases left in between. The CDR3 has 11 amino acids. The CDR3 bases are TGTGCCAGCAGTTTCACCTACGAGCAGTACTTC. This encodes CASSFTYEQYF.